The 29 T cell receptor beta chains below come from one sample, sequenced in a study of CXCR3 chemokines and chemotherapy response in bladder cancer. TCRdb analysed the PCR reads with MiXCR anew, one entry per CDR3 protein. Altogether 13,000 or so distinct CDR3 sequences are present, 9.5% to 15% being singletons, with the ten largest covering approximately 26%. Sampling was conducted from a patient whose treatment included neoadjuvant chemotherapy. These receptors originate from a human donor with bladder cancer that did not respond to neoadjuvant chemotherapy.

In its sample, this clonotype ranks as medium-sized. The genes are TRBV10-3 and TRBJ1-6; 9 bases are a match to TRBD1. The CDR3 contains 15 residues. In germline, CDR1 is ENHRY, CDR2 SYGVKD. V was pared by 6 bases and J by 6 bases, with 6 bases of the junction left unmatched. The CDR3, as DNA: TGTGCCATCAGGGACAGGGGAGTAGGTAATTCACCCCTCCACTTT. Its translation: CAIRDRGVGNSPLHF.

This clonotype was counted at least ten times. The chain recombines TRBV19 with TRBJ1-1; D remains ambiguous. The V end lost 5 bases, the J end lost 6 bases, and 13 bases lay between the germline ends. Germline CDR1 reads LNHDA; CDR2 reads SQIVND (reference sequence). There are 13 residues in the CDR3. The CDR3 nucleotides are TGTGCCAGTAGTGAACGCCGGAGGGCTGAAGCTTTCTTT. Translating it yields CASSERRRAEAFF. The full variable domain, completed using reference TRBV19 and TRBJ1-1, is DGGITQSPKYLFRKEGQNVTLSCEQNLNHDAMYWYRQDPGQGLRLIYYSQIVNDFQKGDIAEGYSVSREKKESFPLTVTSAQKNPTAFYLCASSERRRAEAFFGQGTRLTVV.

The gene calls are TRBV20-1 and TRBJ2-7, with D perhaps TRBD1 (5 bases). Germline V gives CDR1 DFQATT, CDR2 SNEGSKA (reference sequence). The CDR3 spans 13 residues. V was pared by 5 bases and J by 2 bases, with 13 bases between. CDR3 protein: CSAAGHETYEQYF. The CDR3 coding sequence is TGCAGTGCTGCCGGACACGAAACCTACGAGCAGTACTTC.

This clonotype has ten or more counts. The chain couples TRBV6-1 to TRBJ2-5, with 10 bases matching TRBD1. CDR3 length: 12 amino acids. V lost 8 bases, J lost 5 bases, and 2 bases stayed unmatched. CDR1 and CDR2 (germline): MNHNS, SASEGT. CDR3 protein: CASGQGVETQYF. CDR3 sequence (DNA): TGTGCCAGCGGACAGGGGGTGGAGACCCAGTACTTC.

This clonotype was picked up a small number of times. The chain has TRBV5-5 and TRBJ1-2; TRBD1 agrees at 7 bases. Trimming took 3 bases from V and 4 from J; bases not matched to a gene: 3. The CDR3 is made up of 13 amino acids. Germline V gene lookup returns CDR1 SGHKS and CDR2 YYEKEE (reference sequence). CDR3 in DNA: TGTGCCAGCAGCTCAAGACAGGGCTATGGCTACACCTTC. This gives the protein CASSSRQGYGYTF.

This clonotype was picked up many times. In DNA form, the CDR3 reads TGTGCCAGCAGTCAACGACAGAGGTCCGATAGCAATCAGCCCCAGCATTTT. It translates to CASSQRQRSDSNQPQHF. This sequence joins TRBV6-2 or TRBV6-3 and TRBJ1-5, with a possible D match to TRBD1 (5 bases). This CDR3 is built from 17 residues. V lost 5 bases to trimming and J lost 0 bases, with 17 bases between them. From germline, CDR1 is MNHEY and CDR2 SVGEGT.

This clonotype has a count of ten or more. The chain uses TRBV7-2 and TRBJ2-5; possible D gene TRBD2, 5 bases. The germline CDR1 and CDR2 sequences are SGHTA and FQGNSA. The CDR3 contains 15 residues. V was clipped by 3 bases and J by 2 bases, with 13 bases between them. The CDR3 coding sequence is TGTGCCAGCAGCTTGTGGATGAGGGAGCAAGAGACCCAGTACTTC. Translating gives CASSLWMREQETQYF.

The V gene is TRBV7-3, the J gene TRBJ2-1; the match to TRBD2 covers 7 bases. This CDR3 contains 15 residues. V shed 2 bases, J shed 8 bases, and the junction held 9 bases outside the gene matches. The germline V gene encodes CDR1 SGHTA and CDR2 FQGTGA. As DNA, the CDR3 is TGTGCCAGCAGCTTATACGGGGGGATGAACGATGAGCAGTTCTTC. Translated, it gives CASSLYGGMNDEQFF.

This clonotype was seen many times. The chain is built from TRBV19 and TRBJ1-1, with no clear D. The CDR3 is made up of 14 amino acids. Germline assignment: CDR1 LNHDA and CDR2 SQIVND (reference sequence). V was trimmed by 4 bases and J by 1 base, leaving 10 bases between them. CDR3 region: CASSRLAGNTEAFF. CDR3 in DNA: TGTGCCAGTAGTAGACTTGCCGGGAACACTGAAGCTTTCTTT.

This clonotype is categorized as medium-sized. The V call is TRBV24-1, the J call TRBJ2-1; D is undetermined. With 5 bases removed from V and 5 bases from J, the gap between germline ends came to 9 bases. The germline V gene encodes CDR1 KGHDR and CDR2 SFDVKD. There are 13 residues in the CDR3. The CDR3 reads CATSVYTDNEQFF. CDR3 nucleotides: TGTGCCACCAGTGTTTATACAGACAATGAGCAGTTCTTC.

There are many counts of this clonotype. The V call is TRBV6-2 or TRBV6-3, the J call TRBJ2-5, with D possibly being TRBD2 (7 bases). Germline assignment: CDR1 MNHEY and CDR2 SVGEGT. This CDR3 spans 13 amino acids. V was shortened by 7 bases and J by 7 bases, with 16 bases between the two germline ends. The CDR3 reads CASTGGPLGTQYF. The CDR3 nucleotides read TGTGCCAGCACCGGGGGGCCCCTTGGGACCCAGTACTTC.

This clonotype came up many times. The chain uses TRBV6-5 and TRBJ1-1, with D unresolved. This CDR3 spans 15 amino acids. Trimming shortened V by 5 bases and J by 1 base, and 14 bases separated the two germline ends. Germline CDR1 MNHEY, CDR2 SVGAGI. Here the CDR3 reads CASSPSPGPNTEAFF. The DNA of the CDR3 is TGTGCCAGCAGTCCATCTCCCGGCCCGAACACTGAAGCTTTCTTT.

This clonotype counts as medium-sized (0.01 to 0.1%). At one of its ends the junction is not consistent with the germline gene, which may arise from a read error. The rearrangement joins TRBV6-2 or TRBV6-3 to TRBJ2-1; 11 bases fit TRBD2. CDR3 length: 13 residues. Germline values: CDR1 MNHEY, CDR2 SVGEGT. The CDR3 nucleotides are TGTGCCAGCAGCTCTAGCGGGAGGTCGTTGTCGATCTTC. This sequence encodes CASSSSGRSLSIF.

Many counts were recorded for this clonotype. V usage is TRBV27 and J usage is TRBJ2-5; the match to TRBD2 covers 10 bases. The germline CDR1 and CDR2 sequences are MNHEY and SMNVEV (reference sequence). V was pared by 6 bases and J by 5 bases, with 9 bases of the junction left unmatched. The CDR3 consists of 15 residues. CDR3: CASSASGSYGETQYF. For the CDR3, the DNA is TGTGCCAGCAGCGCTAGCGGGAGCTATGGGGAGACCCAGTACTTC.

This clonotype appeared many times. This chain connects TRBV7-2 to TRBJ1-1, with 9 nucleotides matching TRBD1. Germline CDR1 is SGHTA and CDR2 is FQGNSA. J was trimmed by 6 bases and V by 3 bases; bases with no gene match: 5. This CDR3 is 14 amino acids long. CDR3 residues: CASSFTGGVAEAFF. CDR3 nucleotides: TGTGCCAGCAGCTTTACAGGGGGCGTCGCTGAAGCTTTCTTT.

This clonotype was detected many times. For the CDR3, the DNA is TGTGCCAGCAGCTTAGCGGAACTAGGGAGAGGTGAGCAGTTCTTC. This codes for CASSLAELGRGEQFF. J is TRBJ2-1 and V is TRBV7-2; a possible D gene is TRBD2 (5 bases). V shed 0 bases and J shed 9 bases, with 15 bases lying between them. The CDR3 loop spans 15 amino acids. Germline CDR1 is SGHTA and CDR2 is FQGNSA.

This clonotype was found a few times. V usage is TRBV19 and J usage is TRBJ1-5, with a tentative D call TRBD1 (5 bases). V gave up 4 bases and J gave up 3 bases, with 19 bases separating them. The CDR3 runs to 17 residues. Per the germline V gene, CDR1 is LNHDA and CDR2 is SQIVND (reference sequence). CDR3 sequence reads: CASSTWDGALNNQPQHF. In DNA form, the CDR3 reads TGTGCCAGTAGTACTTGGGACGGAGCCCTTAACAATCAGCCCCAGCATTTT.

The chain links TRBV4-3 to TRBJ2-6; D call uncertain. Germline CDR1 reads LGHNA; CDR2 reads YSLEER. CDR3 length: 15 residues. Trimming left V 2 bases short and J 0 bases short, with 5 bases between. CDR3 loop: CASSQLVSGANVLTF. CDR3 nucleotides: TGCGCCAGCAGCCAACTGGTCTCTGGGGCCAACGTCCTGACTTTC.

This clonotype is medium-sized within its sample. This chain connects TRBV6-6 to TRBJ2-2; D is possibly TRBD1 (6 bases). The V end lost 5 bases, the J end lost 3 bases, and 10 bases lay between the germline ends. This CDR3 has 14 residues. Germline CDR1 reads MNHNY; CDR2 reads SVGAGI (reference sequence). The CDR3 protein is CASSNSGDTGELFF. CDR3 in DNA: TGTGCCAGCAGTAATTCAGGGGACACCGGGGAGCTGTTTTTT.

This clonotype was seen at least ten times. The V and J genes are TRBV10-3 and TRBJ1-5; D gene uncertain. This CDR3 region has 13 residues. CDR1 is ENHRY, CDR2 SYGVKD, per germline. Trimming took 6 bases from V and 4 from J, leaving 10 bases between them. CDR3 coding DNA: TGTGCCATCAGCCCCGGGCAGAATCAGCCCCAGCATTTT. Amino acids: CAISPGQNQPQHF.

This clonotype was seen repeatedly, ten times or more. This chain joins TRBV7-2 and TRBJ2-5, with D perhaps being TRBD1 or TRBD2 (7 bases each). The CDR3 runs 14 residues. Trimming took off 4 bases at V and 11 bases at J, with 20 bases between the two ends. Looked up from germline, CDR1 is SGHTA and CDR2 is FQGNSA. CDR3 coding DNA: TGTGCCAGCAGCTACAGCGGGGCCGAGGGGGCACAGTACTTC. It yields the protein CASSYSGAEGAQYF.

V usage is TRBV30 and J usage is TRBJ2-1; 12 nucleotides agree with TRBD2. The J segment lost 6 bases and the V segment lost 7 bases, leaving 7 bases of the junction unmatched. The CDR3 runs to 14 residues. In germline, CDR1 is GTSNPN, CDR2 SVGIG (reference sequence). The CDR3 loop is CASRTSGMFNEQFF. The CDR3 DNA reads TGTGCCTCCCGGACTAGCGGGATGTTCAATGAGCAGTTCTTC.

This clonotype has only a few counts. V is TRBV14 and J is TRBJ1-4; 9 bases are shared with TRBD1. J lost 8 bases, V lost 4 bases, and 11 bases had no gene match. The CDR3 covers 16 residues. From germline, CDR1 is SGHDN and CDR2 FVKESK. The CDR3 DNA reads TGTGCCAGCAGCCGACTCGGGACAGGGAAGAGGGAAAAACTGTTTTTT. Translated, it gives CASSRLGTGKREKLFF.

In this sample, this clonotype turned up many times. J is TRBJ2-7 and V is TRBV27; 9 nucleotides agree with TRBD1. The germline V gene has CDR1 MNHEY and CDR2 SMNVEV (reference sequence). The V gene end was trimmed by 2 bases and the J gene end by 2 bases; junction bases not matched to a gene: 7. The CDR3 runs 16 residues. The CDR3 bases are TGTGCCAGCAGTTTAAGTCCACAGGGGGCGGCCTACGAGCAGTACTTC. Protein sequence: CASSLSPQGAAYEQYF.

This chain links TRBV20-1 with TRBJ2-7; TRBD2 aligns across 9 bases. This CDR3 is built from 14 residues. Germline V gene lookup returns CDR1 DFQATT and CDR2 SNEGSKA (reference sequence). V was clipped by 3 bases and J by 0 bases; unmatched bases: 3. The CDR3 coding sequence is TGCAGTGCTAGTGATAGCGGGAGCTCCTACGAGCAGTACTTC. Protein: CSASDSGSSYEQYF.

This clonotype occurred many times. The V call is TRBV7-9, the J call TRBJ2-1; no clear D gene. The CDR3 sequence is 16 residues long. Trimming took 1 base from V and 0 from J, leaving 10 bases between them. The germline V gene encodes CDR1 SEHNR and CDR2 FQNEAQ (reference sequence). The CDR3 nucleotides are TGTGCCAGCAGCTTAGAGGCCTGGAGCTCCTACAATGAGCAGTTCTTC. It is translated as CASSLEAWSSYNEQFF.

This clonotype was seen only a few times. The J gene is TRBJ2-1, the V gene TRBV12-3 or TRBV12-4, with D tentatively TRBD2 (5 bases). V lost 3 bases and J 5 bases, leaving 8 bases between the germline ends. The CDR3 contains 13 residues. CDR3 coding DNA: TGTGCCAGCAGTTTCGGGGTTAACAATGAGCAGTTCTTC. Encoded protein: CASSFGVNNEQFF.

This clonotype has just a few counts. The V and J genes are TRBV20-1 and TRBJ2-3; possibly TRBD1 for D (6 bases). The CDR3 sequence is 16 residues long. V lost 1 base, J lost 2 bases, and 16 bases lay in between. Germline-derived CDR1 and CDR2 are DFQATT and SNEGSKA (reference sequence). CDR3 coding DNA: TGCAGTGCTAGAGTTATCTATCAGGGGTTCACAGATACGCAGTATTTT. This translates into CSARVIYQGFTDTQYF.

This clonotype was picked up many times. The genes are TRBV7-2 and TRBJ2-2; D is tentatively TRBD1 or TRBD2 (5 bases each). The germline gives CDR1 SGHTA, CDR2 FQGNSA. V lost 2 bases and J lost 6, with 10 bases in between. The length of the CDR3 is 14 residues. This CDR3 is CASSLWGISGELFF. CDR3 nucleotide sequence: TGTGCCAGCAGCTTATGGGGGATCTCCGGGGAGCTGTTTTTT.